The rows below give T cell receptor beta chains drawn from one sample of a study of radiotherapy plus CTLA-4 blockade in lung cancer. Data came from immunoSEQ multiplex PCR; TCRdb stores just in-frame clones and leaves some out. The sample shows some 120,000 clones, roughly four fifths of them seen only once. This specimen consisted of peripheral blood, obtained from a patient treated with radiotherapy plus ipilimumab. Every receptor here comes from a human donor with non-small cell lung cancer that progressed on radiotherapy plus ipilimumab. Some clones in this sample may be carry-over from other donors' samples. The CDR3 runs from the conserved cysteine through the conserved F or W. A D gene is named only where the DNA matches it firmly. A clone size is listed for some rows: how often the clone was seen (once, few, many), or a class if it is expanded.

v_gene	abundance	d_gene	j_gene	len	CDR3aa	CDR3nt
TRBV6-1	-	-	TRBJ1-2	15	CASRQGGGVNYGYTF	TGTGCCAGCAGACAAGGAGGGGGGGTTAACTATGGCTACACCTTC
TRBV6-1	once	TRBD1	TRBJ2-7	15	CASSRDRTFTYEQYF	TGTGCCAGCAGTCGGGACAGGACATTCACCTACGAGCAGTACTTC
TRBV4-3	once	-	TRBJ2-5	13	CASSQGQLETQYF	TGCGCCAGCAGCCAAGGACAGCTCGAGACCCAGTACTTC
TRBV7-8	-	-	TRBJ1-2	16	CASSLDRGGKVDSYTF	TGTGCCAGCAGCTTAGACAGAGGTGGGAAAGTTGACAGCTACACCTTC
TRBV11-2	few	-	TRBJ2-3	18	CASSQSPDFRSRTDTQYF	TGTGCCAGCAGCCAATCCCCTGACTTCCGTTCTCGCACAGATACGCAGTATTTT
TRBV19	-	-	TRBJ1-5	16	CASSIGQLYSNQPQHF	TGTGCCAGTAGTATCGGCCAGCTCTATAGCAATCAGCCCCAGCATTTT
TRBV6-5	-	-	TRBJ1-5	15	CASRSSMSGQQPQHF	TGTGCCAGCAGATCTAGTATGTCGGGGCAACAGCCCCAGCATTTT
TRBV19	once	TRBD1	TRBJ2-1	13	CASSWTGYNEQFF	TGTGCCAGTAGTTGGACAGGGTATAATGAGCAGTTCTTC
TRBV9	-	-	TRBJ2-7	13	CASSEGVSYEQYF	TGTGCCAGCAGCGAGGGGGTTTCCTACGAGCAGTACTTC
TRBV4-1	once	-	TRBJ1-4	17	CASSQESGNPTNEKLFF	TGCGCCAGCAGCCAAGAGTCAGGAAATCCAACTAATGAAAAACTGTTTTTT
TRBV4-3	-	TRBD2	TRBJ2-7	15	CASSHGTSGSYEQYF	TGCGCCAGCAGCCACGGGACTAGCGGGTCCTACGAGCAGTACTTC